Detailed here is one TCR beta chain. The junction and the germline gene differ at one end; a read error may be behind it. With a constant-region primer, TCR beta cDNA was made from 450 to 550 ng of total RNA. A slightly modified ARM-PCR protocol with three nested multiplex PCR rounds produced these TCR beta libraries. Use of TRBV1-TRBV30 forward primers with a C-beta reverse primer characterized the first two PCR rounds, which lasted around 9 cycles each. TCRdb re-analysed the multiplex PCR reads in MiXCR, keeping a single row per CDR3 protein. The sample includes approximately 300,000 distinct CDR3 sequences, 65% seen only once; the top ten take around 9.5%. Both blood RNA, taken from unsorted whole blood, and germline DNA were extracted. This sample was included in a study of tumor-infiltrating lymphocytes in primary liver carcinoma. This CDR3 has 17 amino acids. In germline, CDR1 is MNHEY, CDR2 SVGAGI.

Specimen: peripheral blood. The chain couples TRBV6-5 to TRBJ2-6; a possible D gene is TRBD1 (6 bases). The receptor comes from a man aged 35-49 years with primary liver carcinoma and hepatitis B virus infection. CDR3 in DNA: TGTGTCAGCAGTTCCCAGACAGGCAGCTCTGGGGCCAACGTCCTGACTTTC. It is translated as CVSSSQTGSSGANVLTF.